The 25 T cell receptor beta chains reported below all come from one sample, sequenced in a study of shared clonotypes between healthy human individuals. Method: immunoSEQ multiplex PCR; TCRdb's copy keeps in-frame clones and lacks some. The data hold 300,000 or so clones, with under 80% observed a single time. Sequenced input: memory CD4+ T cells sorted from blood. Specified subset: CD45RA-negative fraction. The receptor source for this set is a man aged 30-40 years in good health.

This rearrangement joins TRBV29-1 to TRBJ1-3, with D tentatively TRBD1 (5 bases). Germline V gene lookup returns CDR1 SQVTM and CDR2 ANQGSEA. Trimming left V 0 bases short and J 3 bases short, with 12 bases between. The CDR3 has 15 residues. CDR3 sequence: CSVEDLGGVGNTIYF. DNA for the CDR3: TGCAGCGTTGAAGATCTAGGAGGGGTTGGAAACACCATATATTTT.

CDR3 sequence: CASSPGSGRVNNEQFF. The CDR3 region has the DNA TGCGCCAGCAGCCCCGGGAGCGGGAGGGTAAACAATGAGCAGTTCTTC. This sequence joins TRBV5-1 and TRBJ2-1, with 10 bases aligning to TRBD2. V lost 4 bases and J lost 5; bases outside the gene matches: 9. Germline CDR1 reads SGHRS; CDR2 reads YFSETQ. The CDR3 is 16 residues long.

The chain is built from TRBV6-5 and TRBJ2-7, with unresolved D. The germline CDR1 and CDR2 sequences are MNHEY and SVGAGI. The ends were cut back, 10 bases at V and 2 bases at J, with 12 bases in the middle. This CDR3 contains 12 residues. The CDR3 spells CATRIATYEQYF. The CDR3 DNA reads as TGTGCCACCCGAATCGCGACCTACGAGCAGTACTTC.

J is TRBJ1-3 and V is TRBV5-5; D perhaps matches TRBD1 (5 bases). The length of the CDR3 is 16 residues. V was trimmed by 4 bases and J by 3 bases, leaving 17 bases between them. The germline V gene encodes CDR1 SGHKS and CDR2 YYEKEE (reference sequence). As DNA, the CDR3 is TGTGCCAGCAGCGCGGAAGGCAGGGTGTATGGAAACACCATATATTTT. Amino acid sequence: CASSAEGRVYGNTIYF. Full variable domain (outside the CDR3, taken from reference TRBV5-5 and TRBJ1-3): DAGVTQSPTHLIKTRGQQVTLRCSPISGHKSVSWYQQVLGQGPQFIFQYYEKEERGRGNFPDRFSARQFPNYSSELNVNALLLGDSALYLCASSAEGRVYGNTIYFGEGSWLTVV.

The J gene is TRBJ2-3, the V gene TRBV28, with D hard to call. In germline, CDR1 is MDHEN, CDR2 SYDVKM. The length of the CDR3 is 13 residues. V lost 4 bases to trimming and J lost 3 bases, with 8 bases between them. CDR3 loop: CASSSPTTDTQYF. DNA for the CDR3: TGTGCCAGCAGTTCCCCCACAACAGATACGCAGTATTTT.

The chain uses TRBV9 and TRBJ1-4, with a weak D call TRBD1 (5 bases). V was clipped by 0 bases and J by 5 bases, with 20 bases between them. The CDR3 runs to 18 residues. Per germline, CDR1 SGDLS and CDR2 YYNGEE. CDR3 sequence: CASSVGRGAEVANEKLFF. The CDR3 bases are TGTGCCAGCAGCGTAGGTAGGGGAGCCGAAGTGGCGAATGAAAAACTGTTTTTT. Full variable domain (remainder filled in from reference TRBV9 and TRBJ1-4): DSGVTQTPKHLITATGQRVTLRCSPRSGDLSVYWYQQSLDQGLQFLIQYYNGEERAKGNILERFSAQQFPDLHSELNLSSLELGDSALYFCASSVGRGAEVANEKLFFGSGTQLSVL.

CDR3 DNA sequence: TGTGCCAGCAGCTCCCTCCAAGGGGAGCATGAAAAACTGTTTTTT. Residues: CASSSLQGEHEKLFF. V gene TRBV5-5 combines with J gene TRBJ1-4; a weak D match, TRBD1 (5 bases). The CDR3 sequence is 15 residues long. Between the trimmed V and J ends, which lost 3 bases and 6 bases, there was a span of 15 bases. Germline CDR1 is SGHKS and CDR2 is YYEKEE (reference sequence).

The genes are TRBV11-3 and TRBJ2-7; D perhaps matches TRBD2 (6 bases). CDR1 and CDR2 from the germline V gene are SGHNT and YENEEA. The CDR3 is 13 residues long. The germline V and J ends were trimmed by 5 bases and 13 bases, with 21 bases remaining between them. CDR3 in amino acids: CASSGGLPVPFYF. In DNA, the CDR3 is TGTGCCAGCAGCGGAGGGCTACCAGTTCCCTTTTACTTC.

The table lists this clone with a few counts. The gene calls are TRBV6-6 and TRBJ2-1; 8 bases are shared with TRBD1. V trimming: 2 bases; J trimming: 5 bases; junction bases outside the gene matches: 5. Germline values: CDR1 MNHNY, CDR2 SVGAGI (reference sequence). The CDR3 is 15 residues long. CDR3 region: CASSYIRTGNNEQFF. The DNA of the CDR3 is TGTGCCAGCAGTTACATCCGGACAGGGAACAATGAGCAGTTCTTC.

The CDR3 loop reads CASSYGWDSNQPQHF. CDR3 sequence (DNA): TGTGCCAGCAGTTACGGGTGGGACAGCAATCAGCCCCAGCATTTT. The chain carries TRBV6-5 and TRBJ1-5; TRBD1 might be the D (5 bases). V dropped 2 bases and J dropped 1 base, with 9 bases sitting between them. Germline V gene data show CDR1 as MNHEY and CDR2 as SVGAGI. This CDR3 comprises 15 residues.

The chain uses TRBV2 and TRBJ1-4; D ambiguous. Germline assignment: CDR1 SNHLY and CDR2 FYNNEI. The CDR3 consists of 12 residues. Trimming took 2 bases from V and 6 from J, leaving 4 bases between them. DNA for the CDR3: TGTGCCAGCAGTGAACAAGATGAAAAACTGTTTTTT. It codes for CASSEQDEKLFF.

The chain employs TRBV29-1 and TRBJ2-3; D may be TRBD2 (5 bases). The CDR3 is 13 amino acids. V lost 4 bases to trimming and J lost 1 base, with 9 bases between them. Germline V lookup: CDR1 SQVTM, CDR2 ANQGSEA. CDR3 in amino acids: CSVARGRTDTQYF. CDR3 nucleotides: TGCAGCGTTGCTCGCGGGCGCACAGATACGCAGTATTTT.

Written as DNA, the CDR3 is TGTGCCAGCAGCTTGGAAGGTAGGGTGAATGAAGCTTTCTTT. This codes for CASSLEGRVNEAFF. The rearrangement uses TRBV5-5 and TRBJ1-1; D gene unclear. This CDR3 is built from 14 residues. Germline V gene lookup returns CDR1 SGHKS and CDR2 YYEKEE (reference sequence). V was pared by 0 bases and J by 7 bases, with 13 bases between.

Within the sample, this clone is medium-sized. The chain joins TRBV30 to TRBJ2-3, with D possibly matching TRBD2 (7 bases). Germline CDR1 GTSNPN, CDR2 SVGIG (reference sequence). The CDR3 is 14 amino acids. Trimming removed 0 bases at V and 4 bases at J, with 11 bases between. The CDR3 nucleotides read TGTGCCTGGAGTGTAGGGGGGGGCGCAGATACGCAGTATTTT. It yields the protein CAWSVGGGADTQYF.

The rearrangement links TRBV21-1 to TRBJ1-2; whether TRBD1, the table's D call, matches the DNA was not checked. TRBV21-1 is noted as a pseudogene. There are 16 residues in the CDR3. CDR3 residues: CASSKDAGTEIYGYTF. The CDR3, as DNA: TGTGCCAGCAGCAAAGACGCTGGGACAGAGATATATGGCTACACCTTC.

This rearrangement joins TRBV10-2 to TRBJ2-6; D possibly corresponds to TRBD1 (6 bases). Germline CDR1 is WSHSY and CDR2 is SAAADI. V was trimmed by 0 bases and J by 1 base, leaving 19 bases between them. This CDR3 is 20 amino acids long. The CDR3, as DNA: TGCGCCAGCAGTGAGTCTGGGACACCTTCCGTCCATTCTGGGGCCAACGTCCTGACTTTC. Its translation: CASSESGTPSVHSGANVLTF.

The chain recombines TRBV6-5 with TRBJ2-1; 9 nucleotides align to TRBD2. With 0 bases clipped from V and 5 bases from J, the junction kept 5 bases outside the gene matches. The CDR3 has 16 residues. Germline CDR1 MNHEY, CDR2 SVGAGI. The DNA of the CDR3 is TGTGCCAGCAGTTACTCGAGACTAGCGGCCAACAATGAGCAGTTCTTC. It translates to CASSYSRLAANNEQFF.

The gene calls are TRBV29-1 and TRBJ1-1; 8 bases are shared with TRBD1. This CDR3 has 15 residues. Germline V gene data show CDR1 as SQVTM and CDR2 as ANQGSEA. V shed 6 bases, J shed 2 bases, and the junction held 11 bases outside the gene matches. The CDR3 loop reads CSVGWTGRGNTEAFF. CDR3 DNA sequence: TGCAGCGTAGGTTGGACAGGGCGAGGTAACACTGAAGCTTTCTTT.

The chain couples TRBV4-3 to TRBJ2-1; 12 bases agree with TRBD2. Germline V gene sequence: CDR1 LGHNA, CDR2 YSLEER. With V trimmed by 0 bases and J by 4 bases, 7 bases remained unmatched. The CDR3 loop spans 18 amino acids. Here the CDR3 reads CASSQDVTLAGGYNEQFF. CDR3 DNA: TGCGCCAGCAGCCAAGATGTTACGCTAGCGGGAGGGTACAATGAGCAGTTCTTC.

This clone has a handful of counts. The J gene is TRBJ2-7, the V gene TRBV19, with 8 bases aligning to TRBD1. V was clipped by 3 bases and J by 2 bases; unmatched bases: 6. The CDR3 loop spans 15 amino acids. The germline V gene encodes CDR1 LNHDA and CDR2 SQIVND (reference sequence). The CDR3 region has the DNA TGTGCCAGTAGTATGGCGGGACAGGTCACCTACGAGCAGTACTTC. This sequence encodes CASSMAGQVTYEQYF. Full variable domain (remainder filled in from reference TRBV19 and TRBJ2-7): DGGITQSPKYLFRKEGQNVTLSCEQNLNHDAMYWYRQDPGQGLRLIYYSQIVNDFQKGDIAEGYSVSREKKESFPLTVTSAQKNPTAFYLCASSMAGQVTYEQYFGPGTRLTVT.

The J gene is TRBJ2-1, the V gene TRBV2; possible D gene TRBD2, 6 bases. Per the germline V gene, CDR1 is SNHLY and CDR2 is FYNNEI. Trimming took off 3 bases at V and 9 bases at J, with 9 bases between the two ends. The CDR3 is made up of 12 amino acids. CDR3 sequence: CASSDGGTEQFF. For the CDR3, the DNA is TGTGCCAGCAGTGACGGAGGGACTGAGCAGTTCTTC.

DNA of the CDR3: TGTGCCTGGAGCCGACGAGGAGCGGGAGTCTACGAGCAGTACTTC. This encodes CAWSRRGAGVYEQYF. The rearrangement uses TRBV30 and TRBJ2-7; 8 positions agree with TRBD2. The CDR3 is 15 amino acids. The J segment lost 3 bases and the V segment lost 3 bases, leaving 10 bases of the junction unmatched. Germline V gives CDR1 GTSNPN, CDR2 SVGIG (reference sequence).

The chain recombines TRBV7-9 with TRBJ1-4; D is uncertain. The germline gives CDR1 SEHNR, CDR2 FQNEAQ (reference sequence). V lost 4 bases, J lost 8 bases, and 11 bases lay in between. The CDR3 is 13 residues long. The CDR3 nucleotides are TGTGCCAGCAGCTCAGCGGGCCTAGAAAAACTGTTTTTT. The encoded protein is CASSSAGLEKLFF.

This clone has a handful of counts. The V and J genes are TRBV30 and TRBJ2-1; possibly TRBD2 for D (5 bases). This CDR3 is 15 amino acids long. From germline, CDR1 is GTSNPN and CDR2 SVGIG (reference sequence). V lost 0 bases, J lost 4 bases, and 13 bases lay in between. CDR3 nucleotides: TGTGCCTGGAGTGTACCGATTAGCGTATACAATGAGCAGTTCTTC. Its translation is CAWSVPISVYNEQFF.

This clone was recorded only once. This rearrangement joins TRBV6-1 to TRBJ1-5, with unresolved D. This CDR3 comprises 14 residues. The V gene's germline CDR1 is MNHNS and CDR2 SASEGT. The V and J ends lost 7 bases and 0 bases respectively, with 10 bases between them. The CDR3 DNA reads TGTGCCAGCATGAGTCTAGCTAGCAATCAGCCCCAGCATTTT. Translating it yields CASMSLASNQPQHF.